This T cell receptor (gamma chain) was profiled in a study of gamma-delta chains in newborns, infants, children. Overall study: Innate gammadelta T cells reportedly expand polyclonally right after birth, driven by microbial exposure, per the title.

TCRdb fed the reads into CATT to redo clone calling. The sample lists 850 to 1,400 gamma-chain clones; about 43% were seen once. With V trimmed by 3 bases and J by 3 bases, 5 bases remained unmatched. CDR3 size: 13 residues. The germline gives CDR1 GITISATS, CDR2 ISYDGTV (reference sequence). This clone has a handful of counts. Other nucleotide sequences from this sample produce the same CDR3. The chain employs TRGV9 and TRGJ1 or TRGJ2. The J gene was not available in TCRdb and was assigned here by matching the DNA to germline segments. The receptor's source is a child who was a newborn, infant or young child, either healthy, febrile or measles-vaccinated (not recorded which). The sequenced material came from blood. The CDR3 DNA sequence: TGTGCCTTGTGGGAGCGCGGTTATTATAAGAAACTCTTT. Residues: CALWERGYYKKLF.